Included here is one T cell receptor (beta chain) sequence, with context. Adults of Caucasian background living in Nashville, Tennessee made up all donors. This sample was taken from a study of shared clonotypes between healthy human individuals. This CDR3 contains 10 residues. The V gene's germline CDR1 is GTSNPN and CDR2 SVGIG (reference sequence). V lost 7 bases to trimming and J lost 6 bases, with 8 bases between them. PBMC DNA, left unsorted, was sequenced on ten immunoSEQ deep assay plates. Method: immunoSEQ multiplex PCR; TCRdb's copy keeps in-frame clones and lacks some. The repertoire consists of about 560,000 clones, with roughly four fifths occurring once and the leading ten covering 12%.

What was sequenced was PBMCs. This receptor was identified in a woman aged 35 to 49 in good health. Some clones in this sample may be carry-over from other donors' samples. This chain uses TRBV30 with TRBJ2-3; perhaps D is TRBD1 or TRBD2 (5 bases each). CDR3 nucleotide sequence: TGTGCCTTGGGGGAGGATACGCAGTATTTT. As protein: CALGEDTQYF.